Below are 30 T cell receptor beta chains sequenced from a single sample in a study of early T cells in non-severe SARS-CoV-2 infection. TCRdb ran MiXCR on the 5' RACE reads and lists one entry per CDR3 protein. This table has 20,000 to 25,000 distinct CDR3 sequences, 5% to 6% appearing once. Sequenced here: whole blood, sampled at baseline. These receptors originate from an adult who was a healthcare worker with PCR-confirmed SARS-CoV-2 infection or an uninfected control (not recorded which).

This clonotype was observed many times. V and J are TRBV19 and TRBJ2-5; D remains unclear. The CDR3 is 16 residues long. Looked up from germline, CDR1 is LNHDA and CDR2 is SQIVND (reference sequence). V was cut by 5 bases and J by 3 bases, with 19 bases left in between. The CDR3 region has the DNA TGTGCCAGTAGTTCAGCCCTTTATGAGATCGAAGAGACCCAGTACTTC. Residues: CASSSALYEIEETQYF. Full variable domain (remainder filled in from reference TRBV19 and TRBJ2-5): DGGITQSPKYLFRKEGQNVTLSCEQNLNHDAMYWYRQDPGQGLRLIYYSQIVNDFQKGDIAEGYSVSREKKESFPLTVTSAQKNPTAFYLCASSSALYEIEETQYFGPGTRLLVL.

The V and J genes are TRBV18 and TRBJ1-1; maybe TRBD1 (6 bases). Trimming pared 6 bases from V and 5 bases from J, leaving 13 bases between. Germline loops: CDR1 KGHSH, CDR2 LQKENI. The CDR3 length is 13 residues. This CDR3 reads CASSEGGRTEAFF. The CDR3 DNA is TGTGCCAGCTCCGAGGGGGGGCGGACTGAAGCTTTCTTT.

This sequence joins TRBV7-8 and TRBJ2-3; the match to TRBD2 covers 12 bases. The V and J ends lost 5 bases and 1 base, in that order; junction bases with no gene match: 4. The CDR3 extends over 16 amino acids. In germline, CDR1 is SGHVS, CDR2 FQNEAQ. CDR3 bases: TGTGCCAGCAGCCACTGGACTAGCGGGGGCACAGATACGCAGTATTTT. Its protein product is CASSHWTSGGTDTQYF.

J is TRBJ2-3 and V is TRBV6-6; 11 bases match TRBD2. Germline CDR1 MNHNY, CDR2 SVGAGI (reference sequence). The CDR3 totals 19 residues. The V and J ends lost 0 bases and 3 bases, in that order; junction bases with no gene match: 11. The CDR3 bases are TGTGCCAGCAGTTACTCCGAAGTTAGCGGGGGGGCCGGAACAGATACGCAGTATTTT. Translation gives CASSYSEVSGGAGTDTQYF.

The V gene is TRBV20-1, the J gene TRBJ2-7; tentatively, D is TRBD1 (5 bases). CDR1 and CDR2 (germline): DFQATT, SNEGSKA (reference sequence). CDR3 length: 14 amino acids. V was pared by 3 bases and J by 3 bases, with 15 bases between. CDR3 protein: CSASPPTAYYEQYF. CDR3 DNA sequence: TGCAGTGCTAGCCCGCCGACAGCTTACTACGAGCAGTACTTC.

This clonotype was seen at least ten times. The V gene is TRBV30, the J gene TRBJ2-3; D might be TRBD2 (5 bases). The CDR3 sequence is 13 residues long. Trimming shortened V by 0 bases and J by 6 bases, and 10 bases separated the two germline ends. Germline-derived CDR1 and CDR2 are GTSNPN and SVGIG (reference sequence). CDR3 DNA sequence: TGTGCCTGGAGTGTGCGGGCCAGGGATACGCAGTATTTT. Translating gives CAWSVRARDTQYF.

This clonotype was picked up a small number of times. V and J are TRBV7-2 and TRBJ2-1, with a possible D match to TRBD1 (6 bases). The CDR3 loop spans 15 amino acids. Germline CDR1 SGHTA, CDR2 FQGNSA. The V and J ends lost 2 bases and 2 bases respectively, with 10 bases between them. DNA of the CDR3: TGTGCCAGCAGCTTAAGAGGGGACACCTACAATGAGCAGTTCTTC. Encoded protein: CASSLRGDTYNEQFF.

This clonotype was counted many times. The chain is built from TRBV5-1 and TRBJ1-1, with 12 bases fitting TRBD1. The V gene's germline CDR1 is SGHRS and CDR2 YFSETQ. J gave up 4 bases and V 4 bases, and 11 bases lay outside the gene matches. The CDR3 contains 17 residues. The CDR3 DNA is TGCGCCAGCAGCCCCCGGGACAGGGGGCCCGGGGGCACTGAAGCTTTCTTT. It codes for CASSPRDRGPGGTEAFF.

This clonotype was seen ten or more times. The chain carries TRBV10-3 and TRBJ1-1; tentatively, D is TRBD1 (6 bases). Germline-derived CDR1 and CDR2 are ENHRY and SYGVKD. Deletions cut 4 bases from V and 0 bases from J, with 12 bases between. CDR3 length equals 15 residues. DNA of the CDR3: TGTGCCATCAGTGTCGGACAGAGATTGAACACTGAAGCTTTCTTT. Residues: CAISVGQRLNTEAFF.

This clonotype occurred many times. CDR3 sequence reads: CAWSPRGAYEQYF. As DNA, the CDR3 is TGTGCCTGGAGTCCCCGGGGCGCCTACGAGCAGTACTTC. The chain is built from TRBV30 and TRBJ2-7; D possibly uses TRBD1 or TRBD2 (5 bases each). Trimming pared 2 bases from V and 2 bases from J, leaving 10 bases between. From germline, CDR1 is GTSNPN and CDR2 SVGIG (reference sequence). CDR3 length: 13 residues.

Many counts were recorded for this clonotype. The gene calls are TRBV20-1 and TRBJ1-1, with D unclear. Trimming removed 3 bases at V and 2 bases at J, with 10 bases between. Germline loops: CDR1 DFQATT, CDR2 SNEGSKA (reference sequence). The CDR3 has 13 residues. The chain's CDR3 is CSASRLENTEAFF. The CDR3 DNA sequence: TGCAGTGCTAGTCGCCTGGAAAACACTGAAGCTTTCTTT.

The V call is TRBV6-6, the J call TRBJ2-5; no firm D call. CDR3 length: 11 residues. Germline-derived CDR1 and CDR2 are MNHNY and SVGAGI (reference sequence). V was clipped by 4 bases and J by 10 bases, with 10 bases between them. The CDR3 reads CASSWMLGQYF. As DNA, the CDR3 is TGTGCCAGCAGTTGGATGTTAGGCCAGTACTTC.

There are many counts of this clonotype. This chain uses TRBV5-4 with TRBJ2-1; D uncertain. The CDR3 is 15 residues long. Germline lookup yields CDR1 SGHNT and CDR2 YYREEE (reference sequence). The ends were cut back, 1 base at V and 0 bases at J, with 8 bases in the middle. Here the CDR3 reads CASSLSTSSYNEQFF. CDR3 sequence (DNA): TGTGCCAGCAGCTTGTCTACAAGCTCCTACAATGAGCAGTTCTTC.

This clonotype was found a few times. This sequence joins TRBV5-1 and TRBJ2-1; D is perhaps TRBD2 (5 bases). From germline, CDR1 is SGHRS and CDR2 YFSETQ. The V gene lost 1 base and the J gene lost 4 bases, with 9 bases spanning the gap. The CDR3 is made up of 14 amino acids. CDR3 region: CASSLIGDYNEQFF. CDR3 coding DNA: TGCGCCAGCAGCTTGATCGGGGATTACAATGAGCAGTTCTTC. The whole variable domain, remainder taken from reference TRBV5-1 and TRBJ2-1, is KAGVTQTPRYLIKTRGQQVTLSCSPISGHRSVSWYQQTPGQGLQFLFEYFSETQRNKGNFPGRFSGRQFSNSRSEMNVSTLELGDSALYLCASSLIGDYNEQFFGPGTRLTVL.

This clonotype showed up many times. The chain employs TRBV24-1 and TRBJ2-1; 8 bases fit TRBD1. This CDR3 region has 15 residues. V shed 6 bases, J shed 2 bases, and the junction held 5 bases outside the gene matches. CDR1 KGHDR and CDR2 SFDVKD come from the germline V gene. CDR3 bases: TGTGCCACCAGTCCGGGACAGGAGACCTACAATGAGCAGTTCTTC. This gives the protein CATSPGQETYNEQFF.

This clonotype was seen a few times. CDR3 DNA sequence: TGCAGTGCCTTCGATCGGGGTACGAACACCGGGGAGCTGTTTTTT. It is translated as CSAFDRGTNTGELFF. The V and J genes are TRBV20-1 and TRBJ2-2, with D possibly TRBD2 on 5 matching bases. V lost 6 bases to trimming and J lost 0 bases, with 14 bases between them. CDR3 length: 15 amino acids. Germline V gene sequence: CDR1 DFQATT, CDR2 SNEGSKA (reference sequence).

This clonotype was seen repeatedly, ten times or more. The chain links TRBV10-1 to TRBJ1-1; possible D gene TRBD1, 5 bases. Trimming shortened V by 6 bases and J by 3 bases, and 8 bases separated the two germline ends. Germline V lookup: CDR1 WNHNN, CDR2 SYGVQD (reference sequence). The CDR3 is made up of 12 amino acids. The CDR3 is CASRQVDTEAFF. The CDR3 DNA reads TGCGCCAGCAGACAGGTTGACACTGAAGCTTTCTTT.

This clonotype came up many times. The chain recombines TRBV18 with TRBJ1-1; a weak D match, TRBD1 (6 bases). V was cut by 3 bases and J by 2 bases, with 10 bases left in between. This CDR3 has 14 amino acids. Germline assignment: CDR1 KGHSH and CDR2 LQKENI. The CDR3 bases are TGTGCCAGCTCACCTGACAGGAGTAACACTGAAGCTTTCTTT. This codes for CASSPDRSNTEAFF.

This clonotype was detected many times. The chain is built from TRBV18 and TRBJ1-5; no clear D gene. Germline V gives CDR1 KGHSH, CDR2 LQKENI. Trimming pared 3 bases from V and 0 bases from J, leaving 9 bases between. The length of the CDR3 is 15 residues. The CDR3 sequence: CASSPRESSNQPQHF. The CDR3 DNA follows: TGTGCCAGCTCACCGAGGGAATCTAGCAATCAGCCCCAGCATTTT.

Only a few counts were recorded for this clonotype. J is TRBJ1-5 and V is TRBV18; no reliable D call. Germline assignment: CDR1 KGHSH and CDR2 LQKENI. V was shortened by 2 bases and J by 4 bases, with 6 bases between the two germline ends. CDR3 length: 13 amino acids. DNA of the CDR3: TGTGCCAGCTCACCAGAGGAGAATCAGCCCCAGCATTTT. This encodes CASSPEENQPQHF. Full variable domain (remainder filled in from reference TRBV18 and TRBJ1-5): NAGVMQNPRHLVRRRGQEARLRCSPMKGHSHVYWYRQLPEEGLKFMVYLQKENIIDESGMPKERFSAEFPKEGPSILRIQQVVRGDSAAYFCASSPEENQPQHFGDGTRLSIL.

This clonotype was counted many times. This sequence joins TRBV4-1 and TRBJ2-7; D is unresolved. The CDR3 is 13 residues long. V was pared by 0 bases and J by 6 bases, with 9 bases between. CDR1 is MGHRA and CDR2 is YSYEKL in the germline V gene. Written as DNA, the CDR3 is TGCGCCAGCAGCCAAGAACGTCGTGGCGAGCAGTACTTC. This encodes CASSQERRGEQYF.

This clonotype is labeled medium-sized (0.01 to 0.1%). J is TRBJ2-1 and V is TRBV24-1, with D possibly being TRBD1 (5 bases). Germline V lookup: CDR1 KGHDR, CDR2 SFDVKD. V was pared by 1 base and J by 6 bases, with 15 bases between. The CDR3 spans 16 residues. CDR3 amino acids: CATSDFVAGAANEQFF. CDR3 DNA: TGTGCCACCAGTGATTTCGTGGCTGGGGCCGCCAATGAGCAGTTCTTC.

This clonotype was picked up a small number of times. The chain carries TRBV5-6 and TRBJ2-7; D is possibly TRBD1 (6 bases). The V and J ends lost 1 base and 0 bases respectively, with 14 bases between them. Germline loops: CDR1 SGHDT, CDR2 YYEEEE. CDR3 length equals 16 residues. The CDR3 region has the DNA TGTGCCAGCAGCTTGAGAGGCAGAGGGGGCTCCTACGAGCAGTACTTC. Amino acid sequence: CASSLRGRGGSYEQYF.

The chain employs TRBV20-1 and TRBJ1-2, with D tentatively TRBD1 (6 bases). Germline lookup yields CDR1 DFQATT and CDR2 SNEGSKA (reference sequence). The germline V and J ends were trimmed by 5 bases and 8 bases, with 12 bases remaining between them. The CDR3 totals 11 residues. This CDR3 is CSALRTDGYTF. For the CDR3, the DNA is TGCAGTGCTCTGAGGACAGACGGCTACACCTTC.

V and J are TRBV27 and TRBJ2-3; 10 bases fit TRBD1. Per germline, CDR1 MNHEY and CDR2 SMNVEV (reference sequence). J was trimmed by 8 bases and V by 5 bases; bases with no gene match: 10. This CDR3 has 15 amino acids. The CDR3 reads CASSKGDRGSGTQYF. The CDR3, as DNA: TGTGCCAGCAGTAAAGGGGACAGGGGAAGTGGTACGCAGTATTTT.

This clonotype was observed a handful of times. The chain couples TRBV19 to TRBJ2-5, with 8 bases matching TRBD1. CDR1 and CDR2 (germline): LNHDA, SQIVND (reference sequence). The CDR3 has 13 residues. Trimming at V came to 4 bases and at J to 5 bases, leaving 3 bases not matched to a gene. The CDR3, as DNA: TGTGCCAGTAGTACCCGGACAGGGGAGACCCAGTACTTC. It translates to CASSTRTGETQYF.

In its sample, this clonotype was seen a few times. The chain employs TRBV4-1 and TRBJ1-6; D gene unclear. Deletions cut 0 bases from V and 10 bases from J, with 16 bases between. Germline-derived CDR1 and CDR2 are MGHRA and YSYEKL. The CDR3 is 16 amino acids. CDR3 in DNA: TGCGCCAGCAGCCAAGATCGGACCTCCTTAAAGTCACCCCTCCACTTT. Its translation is CASSQDRTSLKSPLHF.

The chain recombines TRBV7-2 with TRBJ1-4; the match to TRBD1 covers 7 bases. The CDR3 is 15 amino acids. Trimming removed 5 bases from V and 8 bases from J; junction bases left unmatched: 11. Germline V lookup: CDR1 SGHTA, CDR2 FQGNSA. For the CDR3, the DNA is TGTGCCAGCAGCATCCGACAGGGCAGAAGCGAAAAACTGTTTTTT. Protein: CASSIRQGRSEKLFF.

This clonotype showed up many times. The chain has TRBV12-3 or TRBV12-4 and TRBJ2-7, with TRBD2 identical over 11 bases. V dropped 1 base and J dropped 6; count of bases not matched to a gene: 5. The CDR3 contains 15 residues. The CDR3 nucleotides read TGTGCCAGCAGTTTAGTTAGCGGGGGGGCAACCGAGCAGTACTTC. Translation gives CASSLVSGGATEQYF.

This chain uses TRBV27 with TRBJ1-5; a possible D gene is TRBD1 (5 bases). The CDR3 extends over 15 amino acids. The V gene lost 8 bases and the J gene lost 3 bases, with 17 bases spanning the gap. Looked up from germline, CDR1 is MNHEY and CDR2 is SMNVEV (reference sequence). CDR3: CASGGTRSDNQPQHF. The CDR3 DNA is TGTGCCAGCGGGGGGACCCGATCGGACAATCAGCCCCAGCATTTT.